This T cell receptor beta chain is from a study of T-cell reconstitution after alpha-beta-depleted transplantation in children. The authors prepared the TCRbeta library with unique molecular identifiers. TCRdb reprocessed the PCR reads with MiXCR, giving one entry per CDR3 protein. The profile shows 150,000 to 200,000 distinct CDR3 sequences, roughly 7.5% of them singletons. This clonotype was found many times. The V gene's germline CDR1 is SGHRS and CDR2 YFSETQ. J gave up 5 bases and V 4 bases, and 7 bases lay outside the gene matches. The CDR3 is 14 residues long. The V call is TRBV5-1, the J call TRBJ1-1; 8 bases agree with TRBD1. The receptor comes from a human donor who donated a stem cell graft to a child with Wiskott-Aldrich syndrome. The input for sequencing was PBMCs from the stem cell graft donor, taken from the stem cell graft. The CDR3 region has the DNA TGCGCCAGCAGCGCGGACAGGGCGGGAACTGAAGCTTTCTTT. This sequence encodes CASSADRAGTEAFF.